This TCR beta chain was found in a study of blood T cells in healthy people across ages. Study context: Capture by template switching was about one barcoded beta molecule per two T cells. Findings and limits, study-wide: Naive CD4+ cell counts and diversity both ran higher in long-lived than in aged donors. Estimates of diversity drawn from one million T cells were considered underestimates.

Next came a second PCR, run for about 6 to 11 cycles, which used a sample-barcoded 5' primer along with a J-beta primer mix. Carrying 12 random nucleotides, a template-switch adaptor labeled each individual cDNA molecule. Via MiXCR, TCRdb re-called the 5' RACE reads, giving one row per CDR3 protein. The sample consists of 550,000 to 750,000 distinct CDR3 sequences, approximately 21% of them appearing once. This clonotype was observed a single time. Antigen specificity is unknown. Germline CDR1 and CDR2: SGHTA and FQGNSA. The CDR3 contains 15 residues. V lost 1 base and J 7 bases, leaving 11 bases between the germline ends.

J is TRBJ1-6 and V is TRBV7-2; D is undetermined. This TCR was sampled from an older man in good health. The specimen sequenced was blood. CDR3 region: CASSLVRALNSPLHF. The CDR3 bases are TGTGCCAGCAGCTTAGTCCGGGCTCTGAATTCACCCCTCCACTTT.